The 12 T cell receptor beta chains reported below all come from one sample, sequenced in a study of blood T cell repertoires in COVID-19. Using immunoSEQ multiplex PCR, the repertoire was profiled, and TCRdb retains in-frame clones only, with some absent. The sample contains about 120,000 clones, roughly 90% of which appear only once. Sequencing was carried out using peripheral blood. The receptors derive from a man aged 60 to 75 with COVID-19, enrolled during active disease.

The chain employs TRBV11-3 and TRBJ2-5; TRBD1 matches 11 bases. The V and J ends lost 5 bases and 2 bases, in that order; junction bases with no gene match: 7. Germline lookup yields CDR1 SGHNT and CDR2 YENEEA. The CDR3 has 16 residues. CDR3 protein: CASSVGDRGIQETQYF. The CDR3 coding sequence is TGTGCCAGCAGCGTGGGGGACAGGGGGATTCAAGAGACCCAGTACTTC.

The rearrangement joins TRBV20-1 to TRBJ2-1, with TRBD1 matching 8 bases. CDR3 length: 11 residues. J lost 7 bases, V lost 6 bases, and 2 bases had no gene match. The germline V gene encodes CDR1 DFQATT and CDR2 SNEGSKA (reference sequence). As DNA, the CDR3 is TGCAGTGCGGACAGGGTGAATGAGCAGTTCTTC. Residues: CSADRVNEQFF.

CDR3 DNA: TGTGCCAGCAGTGCAGGGGGCGCCGAGAATCAGCCCCAGCATTTT. Residues: CASSAGGAENQPQHF. The rearrangement links TRBV27 to TRBJ1-5, with TRBD1 identical over 8 bases. With 5 bases clipped from V and 4 bases from J, the junction kept 7 bases outside the gene matches. Germline values: CDR1 MNHEY, CDR2 SMNVEV (reference sequence). The CDR3 spans 15 residues.

CDR3 in amino acids: CASSYPGTGENSPLHF. The CDR3 region has the DNA TGTGCCAGCAGTTACCCCGGGACAGGGGAGAATTCACCCCTCCACTTT. The chain joins TRBV6-2 or TRBV6-3 to TRBJ1-6; 10 positions agree with TRBD1. Per the germline V gene, CDR1 is MNHEY and CDR2 is SVGEGT. The CDR3 extends over 16 amino acids. V trimming: 2 bases; J trimming: 7 bases; junction bases outside the gene matches: 5.

This clone was picked up one time. The CDR3: CASSLRANEQFF. In DNA form, the CDR3 reads TGTGCCAGCAGCTTAAGGGCTAATGAGCAGTTCTTC. The chain joins TRBV7-3 to TRBJ2-1, with D hard to call. The CDR3 runs to 12 residues. Germline CDR1 reads SGHTA; CDR2 reads FQGTGA. Trimming removed 1 base from V and 7 bases from J, with 5 bases in between.

J is TRBJ2-3 and V is TRBV7-2, with D unclear. Germline V gives CDR1 SGHTA, CDR2 FQGNSA. Trimming removed 2 bases at V and 2 bases at J, with 8 bases between. CDR3 length: 14 residues. The CDR3 DNA reads as TGTGCCAGCAGCTTATCTTACTACACAGATACGCAGTATTTT. It yields the protein CASSLSYYTDTQYF.

The V call is TRBV5-5, the J call TRBJ1-5, with 10 bases lining up with TRBD1. CDR1 and CDR2 from the germline V gene are SGHKS and YYEKEE (reference sequence). The CDR3 is 15 amino acids. Trimming took 5 bases from V and 5 from J; bases not matched to a gene: 7. In DNA, the CDR3 is TGTGCCAGCAGGGGGGGGACAGGGGAACATCAGCCCCAGCATTTT. Residues: CASRGGTGEHQPQHF. Looking up the rest from reference TRBV5-5 and TRBJ1-5 gives the full variable domain: DAGVTQSPTHLIKTRGQQVTLRCSPISGHKSVSWYQQVLGQGPQFIFQYYEKEERGRGNFPDRFSARQFPNYSSELNVNALLLGDSALYLCASRGGTGEHQPQHFGDGTRLSIL.

The chain combines TRBV27 with TRBJ2-1; 11 bases are shared with TRBD1. The CDR3 is made up of 16 amino acids. V lost 2 bases, J lost 10 bases, and 10 bases stayed unmatched. Per germline, CDR1 MNHEY and CDR2 SMNVEV (reference sequence). The CDR3 spells CASSLRTGGRIREQFF. CDR3 DNA sequence: TGTGCCAGCAGTTTACGGACAGGGGGCAGAATACGCGAGCAGTTCTTC.

The J gene is TRBJ1-4, the V gene TRBV6-5, with TRBD1 matching over 10 bases. The CDR3 is 14 amino acids. The V gene's germline CDR1 is MNHEY and CDR2 SVGAGI. V lost 4 bases and J lost 7; bases outside the gene matches: 3. CDR3 sequence: CASSFRDRGEKLFF. DNA for the CDR3: TGTGCCAGCAGTTTCCGGGACAGGGGTGAAAAACTGTTTTTT.

The chain joins TRBV6-5 to TRBJ2-1; possibly TRBD1 for D (5 bases). From germline, CDR1 is MNHEY and CDR2 SVGAGI. The CDR3 contains 14 residues. V gave up 8 bases and J gave up 3 bases, with 14 bases separating them. CDR3 coding DNA: TGTGCCAGCCGGCGGAGACAGATCTACAATGAGCAGTTCTTC. This encodes CASRRRQIYNEQFF.

The chain is built from TRBV14 and TRBJ1-6; the D gene is possibly TRBD1 (6 bases). Germline values: CDR1 SGHDN, CDR2 FVKESK. The CDR3 has 17 residues. Trimming left V 2 bases short and J 0 bases short, with 11 bases between. This chain's CDR3 is CASSQQTGSSYNSPLHF. The CDR3 DNA reads as TGTGCCAGCAGCCAACAAACAGGGAGCTCCTATAATTCACCCCTCCACTTT.

This clone was detected only a few times. V gene TRBV12-5 combines with J gene TRBJ2-1; 8 bases are a match to TRBD2. V shed 6 bases and J 8 bases; nucleotides not matched to a gene: 9. Germline CDR1 and CDR2: LGHNT and FRNRAP. CDR3 size: 14 residues. The CDR3 nucleotides read TGTGCTAGTGGACGCCAGGGACTAGATGATGAGCAGTTCTTC. The encoded protein is CASGRQGLDDEQFF.